This paragraph covers one T cell receptor beta chain sequence. Its antigen is as yet unknown. This sample is part of a study of T cell repertoires in cytomegalovirus infection. Study-wide context: In public TCR beta signatures, there were indications of both CMV infection and matching HLA type.

CDR3 length equals 15 residues. V gave up 8 bases and J gave up 3 bases, with 17 bases separating them. TCRdb called the reads again in MiXCR, with one record for every CDR3 protein. The table lists about 830,000 distinct CDR3 sequences, approximately 30% of them singletons. The rearrangement links TRBV12-3 or TRBV12-4 to TRBJ2-1; TRBD2 might be the D (7 bases). This material consisted of cultured CD8+ T cells from PBMCs, taken from culture after CMV antigen stimulation. The sequence came from a human donor in good health (CMV status not recorded). Some clones in this sample may be carry-over from other donors' samples. In nucleotides, the CDR3 is TGTGCCAGCCTGGGGGGGCGGGGTAACTACAATGAGCAGTTCTTC. Translation gives CASLGGRGNYNEQFF.